Following are 4 T cell receptor beta chains from one sample sequenced in a study of cytomegalovirus exposure and HLA in healthy donors. The repertoire was sequenced with immunoSEQ multiplex PCR; TCRdb's copy has only in-frame clones and lacks some. The sample contains over 100,000 clones, approximately 94% of which appear only once. What was sequenced was PBMCs. The source of these receptors is a woman in her late teens or twenties in good health and CMV-seronegative.

The chain links TRBV5-1 to TRBJ2-1; D might be TRBD2 (6 bases). Germline V lookup: CDR1 SGHRS, CDR2 YFSETQ. The CDR3 extends over 14 amino acids. V was pared by 5 bases and J by 4 bases, with 13 bases between. The CDR3 sequence: CASRWRDGYNEQFF. The CDR3 coding sequence is TGCGCCAGCAGATGGAGGGACGGGTACAATGAGCAGTTCTTC.

The rearrangement links TRBV4-1 to TRBJ1-4, with 8 bases lining up with TRBD1. The CDR3 spans 15 residues. CDR1 is MGHRA, CDR2 YSYEKL, per germline. The V segment lost 5 bases and the J segment 3 bases; nucleotides outside the gene matches: 5. The CDR3, as DNA: TGCGCCAGCAGCACCCAGGGGGCCGCTAATGAAAAACTGTTTTTT. Translation: CASSTQGAANEKLFF.

The chain carries TRBV10-3 and TRBJ2-7, with 7 bases fitting TRBD2. The V gene end was trimmed by 8 bases and the J gene end by 1 base; junction bases not matched to a gene: 2. The CDR3 totals 12 residues. The V gene's germline CDR1 is ENHRY and CDR2 SYGVKD. CDR3 bases: TGTGCCATCGCGGGAGAGTCCTACGAGCAGTACTTC. Translated, it gives CAIAGESYEQYF.

V and J are TRBV9 and TRBJ1-3; 7 bases align to TRBD1. In germline, CDR1 is SGDLS, CDR2 YYNGEE. V trimming: 4 bases; J trimming: 0 bases; junction bases outside the gene matches: 7. There are 16 residues in the CDR3. DNA of the CDR3: TGTGCCAGCAGCCCTACAGGGGCGAGCTCTGGAAACACCATATATTTT. Amino acid sequence: CASSPTGASSGNTIYF. The whole variable domain, remainder taken from reference TRBV9 and TRBJ1-3, is DSGVTQTPKHLITATGQRVTLRCSPRSGDLSVYWYQQSLDQGLQFLIQYYNGEERAKGNILERFSAQQFPDLHSELNLSSLELGDSALYFCASSPTGASSGNTIYFGEGSWLTVV.